This T cell receptor (beta chain) was identified during a study of T cells expressing NK-cell markers. Study details: Repertoire data for TCR beta were derived from sorted T cells (CD3+CD56+NKG2C+, CD3+CD56+NKG2C- and CD3+CD56-NKG2C+). Serological testing identified most of the eight sequenced donors as HCMV-seropositive and one as seronegative. General study results and limits: It was still unclear whether expanded NKG2C+ T cell clones were HCMV specific. A few of the donors also had these clonotypes leading their CD3+CD56-NKG2C+ fraction.

To note about this clonotype: As yet, its antigen is unknown.

TCRdb reanalyzed the 5' RACE reads, giving one entry per CDR3 protein sequence and no DNA. The listing contains 350,000 to 400,000 distinct CDR3 sequences. The CDR3 is 16 residues long. Germline V gene data show CDR1 as MNHEY and CDR2 as SMNVEV (reference sequence). The gene calls are TRBV27 and TRBJ2-3; TCRdb reports TRBD2, a call that lacks DNA to check it against. Material for sequencing was blood T cells: a sorted CD56 or NKG2C T cell subset, CD4+ or CD8+ T cells, or bulk PBMC T cells (not recorded which). This clonotype was sampled from a woman between 50 and 59 years old in good health. The CDR3 is CASSLRTSGRVDTQYF.